What follows is one T cell receptor (beta chain) and its context. The clone's antigen remains unknown. Per-base qualities were not stored, and no clone one base away is much larger. Repertoires were sampled repeatedly over the course of chemoradiotherapy, so clonal expansion could be followed in the tumor microenvironment. These data come from a study of chemoradiotherapy in HPV16-positive cancers (dated by TCRdb to 2021 to 2024). A note on the overall study: Candidate HPV-specific T-cell clones and common TCR motifs were defined through functional T-cell assays on cells from a couple of HPV16-positive patients. The study asked whether T-cell immunity to the HPV oncoproteins E6 and E7 changes during chemoradiotherapy and whether this immunity affects survival. Next, the candidate HPV-specific TCRs and motifs were followed in TCR repertoires from about 90 patients with HPV-related cancers.

The library was made by the immunoSEQ multiplex PCR assay. The table comes from immuneACCESS by way of TCRdb, which keeps in-frame sequences with V and J called. Part of the clones is missing from these tables; in studies checked, under half for an unresolved V gene and the rest for unknown reasons. Counted in this sample were about 12,000 clones; around 62% of them appeared once. Jointly, the top ten make up over 15% of the sample. General findings and caveats noted by the study authors: In HPV16-positive patients, expansion of HPV-responsive T cells during chemoradiotherapy was associated with improved recurrence-free survival. Expansion of candidate HPV-specific clones and E7-related TCR motifs was observed in the tumor microenvironment during treatment, whereas no such expansion was observed for non-HPV-specific T cells. Only a couple of HPV16-positive patients were used to derive the functional definition of HPV-specific T cells, and the survival association was reported for HPV16-positive patients.

CDR1 and CDR2 are read off the germline V gene as SGHDN and FVKESK. Including the terminal cysteine and phenylalanine, the CDR3 comprises 15 residues. Only CDR3 DNA is held: 45 bases, read in frame from base 1. At the junction V is shortened by 4 bases and J by 4 bases, with 14 bases in between. This receptor was obtained from a human donor with HPV-associated anogenital cancer. This sample was taken from a patient who underwent chemoradiotherapy. The rearrangement combines TRBV14 with TRBJ1-3; matching of 6 bases hints at TRBD1 as the D gene. The CDR3 amino acid sequence is: CASSLDRSPGNTIYF. The nucleotide sequence is TGTGCCAGCAGCCTCGACAGGTCTCCAGGAAACACCATATATTTT.